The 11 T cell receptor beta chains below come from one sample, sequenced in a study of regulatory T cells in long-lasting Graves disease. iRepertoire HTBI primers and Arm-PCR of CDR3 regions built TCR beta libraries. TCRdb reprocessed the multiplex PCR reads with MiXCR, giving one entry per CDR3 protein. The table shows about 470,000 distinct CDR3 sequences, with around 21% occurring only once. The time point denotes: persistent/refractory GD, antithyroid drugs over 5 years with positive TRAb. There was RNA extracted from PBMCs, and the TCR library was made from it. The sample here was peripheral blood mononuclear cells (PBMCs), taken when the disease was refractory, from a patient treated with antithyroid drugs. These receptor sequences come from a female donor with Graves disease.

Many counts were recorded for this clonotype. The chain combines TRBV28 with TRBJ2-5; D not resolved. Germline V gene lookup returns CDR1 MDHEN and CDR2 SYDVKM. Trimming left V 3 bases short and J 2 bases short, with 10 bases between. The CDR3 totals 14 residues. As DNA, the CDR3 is TGTGCCAGCAGTTTTCGACTCATACAAGAGACCCAGTACTTC. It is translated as CASSFRLIQETQYF. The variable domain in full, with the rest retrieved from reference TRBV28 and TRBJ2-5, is DVKVTQSSRYLVKRTGEKVFLECVQDMDHENMFWYRQDPGLGLRLIYFSYDVKMKEKGDIPEGYSVSREKKERFSLILESASTNQTSMYLCASSFRLIQETQYFGPGTRLLVL.

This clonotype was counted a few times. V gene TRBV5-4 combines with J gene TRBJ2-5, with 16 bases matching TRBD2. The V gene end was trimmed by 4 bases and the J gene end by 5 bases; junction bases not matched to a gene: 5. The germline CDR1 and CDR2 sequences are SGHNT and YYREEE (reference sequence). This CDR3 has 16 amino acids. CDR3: CASSRGTSGGGETQYF. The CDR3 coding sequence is TGTGCCAGCAGCCGAGGGACTAGCGGGGGGGGGGAGACCCAGTACTTC.

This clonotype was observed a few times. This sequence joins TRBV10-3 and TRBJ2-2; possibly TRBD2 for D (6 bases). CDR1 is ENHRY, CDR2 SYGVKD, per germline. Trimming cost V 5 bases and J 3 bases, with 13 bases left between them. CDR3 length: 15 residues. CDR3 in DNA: TGTGCCATCAGTAAAAGCGGGTCTGACACCGGGGAGCTGTTTTTT. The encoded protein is CAISKSGSDTGELFF.

CDR3 protein: CASTPGPPGSQHF. DNA for the CDR3: TGTGCCAGTACTCCGGGGCCTCCAGGGTCCCAGCATTTT. The genes are TRBV19 and TRBJ1-5, with D maybe TRBD1 (5 bases). The germline V gene has CDR1 LNHDA and CDR2 SQIVND (reference sequence). V was pared by 7 bases and J by 11 bases, with 18 bases between. This CDR3 region has 13 residues.

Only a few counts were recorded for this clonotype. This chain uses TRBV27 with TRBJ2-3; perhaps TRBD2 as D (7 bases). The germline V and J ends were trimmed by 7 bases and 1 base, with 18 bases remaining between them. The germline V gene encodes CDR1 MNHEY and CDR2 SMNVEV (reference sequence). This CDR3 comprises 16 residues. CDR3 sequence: CASTLLRGPGTDTQYF. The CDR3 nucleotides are TGTGCCAGCACCCTCTTGCGGGGGCCCGGCACAGATACGCAGTATTTT.

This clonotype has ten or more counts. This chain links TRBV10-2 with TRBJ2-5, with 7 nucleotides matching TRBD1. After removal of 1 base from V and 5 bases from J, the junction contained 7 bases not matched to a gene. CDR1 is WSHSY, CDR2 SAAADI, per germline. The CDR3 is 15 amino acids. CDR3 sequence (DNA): TGCGCCAGCAGTGAGTTCTCGGACAGGAGGGAGACCCAGTACTTC. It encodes CASSEFSDRRETQYF.

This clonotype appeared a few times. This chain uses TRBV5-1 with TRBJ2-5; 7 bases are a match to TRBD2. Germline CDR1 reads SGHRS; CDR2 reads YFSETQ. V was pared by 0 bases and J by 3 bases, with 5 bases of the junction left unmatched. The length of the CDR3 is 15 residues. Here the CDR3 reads CASSLALAEKETQYF. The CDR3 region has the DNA TGCGCCAGCAGCTTGGCCCTAGCGGAAAAAGAGACCCAGTACTTC.

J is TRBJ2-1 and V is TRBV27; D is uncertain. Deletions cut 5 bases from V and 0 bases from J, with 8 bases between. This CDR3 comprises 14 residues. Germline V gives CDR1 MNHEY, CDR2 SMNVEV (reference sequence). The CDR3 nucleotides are TGTGCCAGCAGTCTCCAGTCCTCCTACAATGAGCAGTTCTTC. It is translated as CASSLQSSYNEQFF.

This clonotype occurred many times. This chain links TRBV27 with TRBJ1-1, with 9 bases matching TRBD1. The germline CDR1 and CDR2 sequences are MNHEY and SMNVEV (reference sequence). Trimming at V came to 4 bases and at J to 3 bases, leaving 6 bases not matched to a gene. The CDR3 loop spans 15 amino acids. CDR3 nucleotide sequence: TGTGCCAGCAGTTCTCTACAGGGGGCCTACACTGAAGCTTTCTTT. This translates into CASSSLQGAYTEAFF.

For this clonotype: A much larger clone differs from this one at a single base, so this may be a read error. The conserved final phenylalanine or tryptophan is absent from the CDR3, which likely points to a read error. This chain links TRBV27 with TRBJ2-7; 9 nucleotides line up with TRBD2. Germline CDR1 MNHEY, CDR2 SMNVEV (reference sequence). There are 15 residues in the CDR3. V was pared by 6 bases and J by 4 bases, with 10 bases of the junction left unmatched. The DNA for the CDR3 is TGTGCCAGCAGGTCGGTTAGCGGGAGTTCGTACGAGCAGTACCTC. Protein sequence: CASRSVSGSSYEQYL.

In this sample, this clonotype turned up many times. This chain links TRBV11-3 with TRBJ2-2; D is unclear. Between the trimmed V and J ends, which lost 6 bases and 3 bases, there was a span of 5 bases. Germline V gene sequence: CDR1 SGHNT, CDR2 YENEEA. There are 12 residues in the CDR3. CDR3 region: CASSWDTGELFF. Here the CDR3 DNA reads TGTGCCAGCAGTTGGGACACCGGGGAGCTGTTTTTT.